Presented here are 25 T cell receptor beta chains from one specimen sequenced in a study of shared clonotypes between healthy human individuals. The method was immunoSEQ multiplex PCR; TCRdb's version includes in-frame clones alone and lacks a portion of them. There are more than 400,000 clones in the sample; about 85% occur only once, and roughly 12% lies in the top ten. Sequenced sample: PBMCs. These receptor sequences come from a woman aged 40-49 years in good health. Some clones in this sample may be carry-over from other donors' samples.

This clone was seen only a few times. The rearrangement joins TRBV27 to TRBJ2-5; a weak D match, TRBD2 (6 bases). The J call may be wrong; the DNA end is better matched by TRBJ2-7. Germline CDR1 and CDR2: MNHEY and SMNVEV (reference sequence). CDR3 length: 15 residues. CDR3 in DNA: TGTGCCAGCAGTTTAGGGGGGATGGGGTACTACGAGCAGTACTTC. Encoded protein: CASSLGGMGYYEQYF.

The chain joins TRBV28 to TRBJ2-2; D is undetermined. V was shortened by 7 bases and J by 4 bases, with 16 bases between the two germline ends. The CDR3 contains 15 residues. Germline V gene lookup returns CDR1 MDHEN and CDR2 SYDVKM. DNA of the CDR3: TGTGCCAGCACCCACCCCCGGCAGGTCACCGGGGAGCTGTTTTTT. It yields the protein CASTHPRQVTGELFF.

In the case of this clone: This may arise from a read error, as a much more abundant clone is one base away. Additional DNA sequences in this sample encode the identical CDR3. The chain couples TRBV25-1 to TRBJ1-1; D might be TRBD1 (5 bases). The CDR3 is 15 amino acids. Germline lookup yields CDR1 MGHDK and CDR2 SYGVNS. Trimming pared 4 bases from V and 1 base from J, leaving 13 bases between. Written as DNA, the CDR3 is TGTGCCAGCAGTGCTCGGACTGACAGGAACACTGAAGCTTTCTTT. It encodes CASSARTDRNTEAFF.

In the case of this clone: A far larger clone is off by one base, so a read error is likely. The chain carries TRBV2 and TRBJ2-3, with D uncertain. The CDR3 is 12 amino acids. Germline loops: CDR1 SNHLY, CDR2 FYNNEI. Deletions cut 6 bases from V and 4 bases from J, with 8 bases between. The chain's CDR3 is CASSLLPDTQYF. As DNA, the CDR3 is TGTGCCAGCAGCTTACTCCCAGATACGCAGTATTTT.

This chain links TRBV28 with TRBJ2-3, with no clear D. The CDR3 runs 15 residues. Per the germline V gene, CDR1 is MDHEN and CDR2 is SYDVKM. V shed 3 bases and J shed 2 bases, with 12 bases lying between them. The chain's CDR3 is CASSFESVITDTQYF. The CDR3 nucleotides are TGTGCCAGCAGTTTCGAGTCGGTTATCACAGATACGCAGTATTTT.

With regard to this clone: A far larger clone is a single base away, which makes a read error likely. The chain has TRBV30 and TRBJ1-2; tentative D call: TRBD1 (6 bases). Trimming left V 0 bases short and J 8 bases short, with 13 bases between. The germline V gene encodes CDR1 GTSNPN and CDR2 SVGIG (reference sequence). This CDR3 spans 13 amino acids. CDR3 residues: CAWSVGQCEGYTF. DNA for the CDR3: TGTGCCTGGAGTGTAGGACAGTGTGAAGGCTACACCTTC.

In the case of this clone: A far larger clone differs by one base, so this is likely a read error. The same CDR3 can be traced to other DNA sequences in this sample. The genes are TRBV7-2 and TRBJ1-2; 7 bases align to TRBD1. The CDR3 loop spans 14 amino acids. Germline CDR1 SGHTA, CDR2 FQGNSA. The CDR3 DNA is TGTGCCAGCAGCCCCGACAGGGCAAACTACGGCTACACCTTC. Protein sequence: CASSPDRANYGYTF.

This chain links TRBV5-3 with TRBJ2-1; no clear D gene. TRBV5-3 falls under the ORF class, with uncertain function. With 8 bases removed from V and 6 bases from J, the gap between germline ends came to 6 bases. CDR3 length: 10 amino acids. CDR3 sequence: CASTPNEQFF. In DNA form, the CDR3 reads TGTGCCAGCACTCCCAATGAGCAGTTCTTC.

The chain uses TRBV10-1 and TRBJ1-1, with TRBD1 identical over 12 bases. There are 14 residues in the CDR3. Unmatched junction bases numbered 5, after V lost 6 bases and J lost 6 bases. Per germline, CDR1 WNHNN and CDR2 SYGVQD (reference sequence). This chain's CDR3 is CASRAGTGGSEAFF. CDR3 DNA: TGCGCCAGCAGGGCCGGGACAGGGGGCTCTGAAGCTTTCTTT.

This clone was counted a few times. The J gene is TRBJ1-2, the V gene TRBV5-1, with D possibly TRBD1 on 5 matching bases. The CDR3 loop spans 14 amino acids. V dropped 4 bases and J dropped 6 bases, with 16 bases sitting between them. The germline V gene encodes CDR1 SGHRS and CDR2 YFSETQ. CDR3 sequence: CASSPGGRINGYTF. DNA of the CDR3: TGCGCCAGCAGCCCCGGGGGACGGATTAATGGCTACACCTTC. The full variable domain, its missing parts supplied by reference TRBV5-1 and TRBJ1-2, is KAGVTQTPRYLIKTRGQQVTLSCSPISGHRSVSWYQQTPGQGLQFLFEYFSETQRNKGNFPGRFSGRQFSNSRSEMNVSTLELGDSALYLCASSPGGRINGYTFGSGTRLTVV.

CDR3 DNA sequence: TGTGCCAGCAGCTTAAGACCCCGGGCCGCTGGAGGAGAGACCCAGTACTTC. Its protein is CASSLRPRAAGGETQYF. The chain joins TRBV7-3 to TRBJ2-5, with a tentative D call TRBD2 (5 bases). The CDR3 is 17 residues long. V shed 1 base and J shed 4 bases, with 19 bases lying between them. Germline-derived CDR1 and CDR2 are SGHTA and FQGTGA.

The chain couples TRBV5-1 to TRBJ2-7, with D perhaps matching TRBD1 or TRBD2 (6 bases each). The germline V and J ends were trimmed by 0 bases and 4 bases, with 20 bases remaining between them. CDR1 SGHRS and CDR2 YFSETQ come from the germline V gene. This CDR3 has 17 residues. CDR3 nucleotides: TGCGCCAGCAGCTTGGCCCCGGGGGACATCTGGTTGTACGAGCAGTACTTC. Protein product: CASSLAPGDIWLYEQYF.

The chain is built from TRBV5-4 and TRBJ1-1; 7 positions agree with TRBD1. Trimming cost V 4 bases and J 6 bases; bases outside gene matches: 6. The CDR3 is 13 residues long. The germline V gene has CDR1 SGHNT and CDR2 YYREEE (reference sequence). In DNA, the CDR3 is TGTGCCAGCAGCACAGGGACAGTCTCTGAAGCTTTCTTT. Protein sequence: CASSTGTVSEAFF.

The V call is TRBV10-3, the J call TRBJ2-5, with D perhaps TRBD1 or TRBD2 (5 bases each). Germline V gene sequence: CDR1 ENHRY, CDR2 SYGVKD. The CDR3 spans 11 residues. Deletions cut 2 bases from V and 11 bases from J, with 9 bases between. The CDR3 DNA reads TGTGCCATCAGTGAGGAAGGGGAGCAGTACTTC. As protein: CAISEEGEQYF.

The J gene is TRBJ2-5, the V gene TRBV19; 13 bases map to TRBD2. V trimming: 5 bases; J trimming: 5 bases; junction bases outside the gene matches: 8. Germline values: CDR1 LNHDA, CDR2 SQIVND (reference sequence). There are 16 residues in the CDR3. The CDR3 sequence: CASSPGLAGEGETQYF. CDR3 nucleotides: TGTGCCAGTAGTCCCGGACTAGCGGGAGAGGGGGAGACCCAGTACTTC.

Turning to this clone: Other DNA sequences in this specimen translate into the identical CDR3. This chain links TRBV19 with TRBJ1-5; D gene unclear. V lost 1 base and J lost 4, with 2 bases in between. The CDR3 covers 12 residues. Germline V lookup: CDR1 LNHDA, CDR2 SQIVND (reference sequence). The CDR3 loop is CASSIGNQPQHF. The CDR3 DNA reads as TGTGCCAGTAGTATAGGGAATCAGCCCCAGCATTTT.

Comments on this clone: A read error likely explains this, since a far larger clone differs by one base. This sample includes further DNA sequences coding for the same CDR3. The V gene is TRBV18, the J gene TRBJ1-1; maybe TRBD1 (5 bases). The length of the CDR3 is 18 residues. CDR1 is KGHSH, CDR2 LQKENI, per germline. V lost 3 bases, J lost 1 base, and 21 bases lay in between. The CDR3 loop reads CASSPSGGPEGPNTEAFF. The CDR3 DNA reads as TGTGCCAGCTCACCCTCCGGGGGACCCGAGGGACCGAACACTGAAGCTTTCTTT. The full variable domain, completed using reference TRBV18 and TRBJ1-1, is NAGVMQNPRHLVRRRGQEARLRCSPMKGHSHVYWYRQLPEEGLKFMVYLQKENIIDESGMPKERFSAEFPKEGPSILRIQQVVRGDSAAYFCASSPSGGPEGPNTEAFFGQGTRLTVV.

The CDR3 DNA sequence: TGTGCCAGCATACGGGACAGCTCCTACGAGCAGTACTTC. Its protein is CASIRDSSYEQYF. The J gene is TRBJ2-7, the V gene TRBV28, with TRBD1 matching 7 bases. Per germline, CDR1 MDHEN and CDR2 SYDVKM. This CDR3 is 13 amino acids long. The J segment lost 0 bases and the V segment lost 7 bases, leaving 3 bases of the junction unmatched.

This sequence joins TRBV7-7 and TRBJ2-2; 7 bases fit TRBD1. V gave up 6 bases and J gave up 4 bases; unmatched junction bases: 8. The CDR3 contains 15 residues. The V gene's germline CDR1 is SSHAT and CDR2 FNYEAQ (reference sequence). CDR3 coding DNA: TGTGCCAGCAGGGCCGGGACAGCCTCCACCGGGGAGCTGTTTTTT. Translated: CASRAGTASTGELFF.

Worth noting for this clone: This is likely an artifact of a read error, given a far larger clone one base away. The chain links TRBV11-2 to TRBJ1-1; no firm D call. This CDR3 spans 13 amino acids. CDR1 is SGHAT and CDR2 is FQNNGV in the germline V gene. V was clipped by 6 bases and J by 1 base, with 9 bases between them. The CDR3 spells CASSQSENTEAFF. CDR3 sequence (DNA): TGTGCCAGCAGTCAAAGTGAGAACACTGAAGCTTTCTTT.

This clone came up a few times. The CDR3: CASSRLAGVETQYF. CDR3 sequence (DNA): TGTGCCAGCAGTCGACTAGCGGGAGTGGAGACCCAGTACTTC. This chain links TRBV28 with TRBJ2-5, with 12 bases lining up with TRBD2. The J segment lost 5 bases and the V segment lost 5 bases, leaving 3 bases of the junction unmatched. The CDR3 runs 14 residues. Germline V gene data show CDR1 as MDHEN and CDR2 as SYDVKM.

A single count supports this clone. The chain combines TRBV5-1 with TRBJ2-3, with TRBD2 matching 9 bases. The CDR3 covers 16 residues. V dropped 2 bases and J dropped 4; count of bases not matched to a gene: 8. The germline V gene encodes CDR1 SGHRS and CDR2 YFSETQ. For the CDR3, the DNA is TGCGCCAGCAGCTTCCGGGCTAGCGGGAAAGCAGATACGCAGTATTTT. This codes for CASSFRASGKADTQYF. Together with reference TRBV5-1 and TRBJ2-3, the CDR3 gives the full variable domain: KAGVTQTPRYLIKTRGQQVTLSCSPISGHRSVSWYQQTPGQGLQFLFEYFSETQRNKGNFPGRFSGRQFSNSRSEMNVSTLELGDSALYLCASSFRASGKADTQYFGPGTRLTVL.

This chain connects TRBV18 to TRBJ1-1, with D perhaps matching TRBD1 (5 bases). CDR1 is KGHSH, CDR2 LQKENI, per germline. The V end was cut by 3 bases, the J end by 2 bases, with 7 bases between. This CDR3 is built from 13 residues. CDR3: CASSPRGNTEAFF. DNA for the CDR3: TGTGCCAGCTCACCGAGGGGAAACACTGAAGCTTTCTTT.

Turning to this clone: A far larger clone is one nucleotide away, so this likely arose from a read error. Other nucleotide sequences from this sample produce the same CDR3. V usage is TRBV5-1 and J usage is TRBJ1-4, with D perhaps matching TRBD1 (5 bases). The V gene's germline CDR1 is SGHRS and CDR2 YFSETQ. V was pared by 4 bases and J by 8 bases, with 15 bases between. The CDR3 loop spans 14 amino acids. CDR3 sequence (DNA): TGCGCCAGCAGCGCGGACAAGGAGGGGGAAAAACTGTTTTTT. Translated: CASSADKEGEKLFF.

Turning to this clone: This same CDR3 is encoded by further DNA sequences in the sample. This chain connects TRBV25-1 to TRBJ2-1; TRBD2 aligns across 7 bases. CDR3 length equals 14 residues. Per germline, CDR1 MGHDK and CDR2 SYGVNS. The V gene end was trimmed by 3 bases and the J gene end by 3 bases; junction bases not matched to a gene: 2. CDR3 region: CASSDRDYYNEQFF. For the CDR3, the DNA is TGTGCCAGCAGTGACCGGGACTACTACAATGAGCAGTTCTTC.